The text below deals with one T cell receptor beta chain. V was shortened by 2 bases and J by 0 bases, with 7 bases between the two germline ends. The germline V gene has CDR1 MNHNY and CDR2 SVGAGI (reference sequence). There are 14 residues in the CDR3. The authors' processing: Estimation of nucleated cell counts relied on the amplification of reference gene primers. Clones were read by immunoSEQ multiplex PCR, and TCRdb kept only the in-frame ones, dropping some. D and trimming come from the DNA, and the V and J calls and clone size come from that table. The data contain roughly 180,000 clones, 70% to 85% of them seen just once; the ten biggest clones take up over 5%. The sample comes from a study of blood T cell repertoires in COVID-19. Study overall: Material from acute and convalescent COVID-19 was sourced from the United States, Italy and Spain. PBMCs, B-cell-depleted T cells, or T cells provided the cDNA or gDNA that made up the material.

The sample consisted of peripheral blood. The receptor comes from a woman in her twenties or thirties with acute or convalescent COVID-19. This chain links TRBV6-6 with TRBJ1-1; D unclear. The CDR3: CASSYDLMNTEAFF. CDR3 nucleotide sequence: TGTGCCAGCAGTTACGATCTAATGAACACTGAAGCTTTCTTT.